The sequence of this TCR beta chain was determined in a study of molecular identifiers for immune sequencing clone quantification. V was clipped by 7 bases and J by 3 bases; unmatched bases: 14. The CDR3 runs 16 residues. Germline lookup yields CDR1 SQVTM and CDR2 ANQGSEA. Findings and limits, study-wide: The study reportedly detected spiked Jurkat TCR RNA from one cell among over 950,000 naive cells. Barcode sharing among identical TCR molecules could make large clones appear smaller.

This clonotype was counted at least ten times. Its specificity is not known. Both previously described methods and listed TCR primers were employed to make bulk TCR libraries. MiXCR, run by TCRdb on the PCR reads, gives a single entry per CDR3 protein. The data contain 460,000 or so distinct CDR3 sequences, about a fifth of them seen just once; the ten biggest clones take up approximately 0.84%. As CD8+CD4-CCR7+CD45RA+ cells, naive CD8 T cells were sorted. This TCR came from a human donor in good health. Some libraries in this study had Jurkat cell RNA spiked in. V gene TRBV29-1 combines with J gene TRBJ2-2; TRBD2 aligns across 7 bases. Input material: naive CD8+ T cells from blood, with Jurkat cell RNA spiked in. Subset reported: FACS-sorted CD8+CD4-CCR7+CD45RA+ naive T cells. Here the CDR3 reads CSARTSSVFYTGELFF. The CDR3, as DNA: TGCAGCGCTCGGACTAGTTCCGTATTTTACACCGGGGAGCTGTTTTTT.